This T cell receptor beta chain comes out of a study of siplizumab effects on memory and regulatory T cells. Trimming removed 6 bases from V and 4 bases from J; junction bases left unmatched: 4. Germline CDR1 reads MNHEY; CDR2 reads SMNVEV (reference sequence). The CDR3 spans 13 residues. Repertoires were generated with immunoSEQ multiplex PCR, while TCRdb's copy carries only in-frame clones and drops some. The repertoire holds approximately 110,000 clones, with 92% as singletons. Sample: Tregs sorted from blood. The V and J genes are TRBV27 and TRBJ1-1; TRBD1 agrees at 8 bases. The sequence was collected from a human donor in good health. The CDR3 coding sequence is TGTGCCAGCAGGAGACAGGGGTCCACTGAAGCTTTCTTT. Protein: CASRRQGSTEAFF.